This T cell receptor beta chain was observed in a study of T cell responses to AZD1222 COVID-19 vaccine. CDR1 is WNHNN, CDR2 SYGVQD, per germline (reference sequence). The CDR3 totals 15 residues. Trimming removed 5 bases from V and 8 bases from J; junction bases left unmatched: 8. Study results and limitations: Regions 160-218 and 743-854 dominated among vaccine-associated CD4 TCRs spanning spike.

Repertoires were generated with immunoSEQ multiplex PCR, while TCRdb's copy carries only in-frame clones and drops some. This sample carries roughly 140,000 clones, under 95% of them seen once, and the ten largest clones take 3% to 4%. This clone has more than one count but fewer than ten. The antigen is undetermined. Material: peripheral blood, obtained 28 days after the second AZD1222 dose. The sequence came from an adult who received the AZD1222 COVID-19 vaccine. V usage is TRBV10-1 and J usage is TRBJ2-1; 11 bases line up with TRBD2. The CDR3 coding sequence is TGCGCCAGCAGTATCGGGACTAGCGGTTCGGATGAGCAGTTCTTC. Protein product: CASSIGTSGSDEQFF.